The present T cell receptor beta chain was sequenced within a study of Ad26.COV2.S vaccination and SARS-CoV-2 variants. Study summary: Each vaccinee took Ad26.COV2.S intramuscularly, once or twice 56 days apart.

This CDR3 is 14 amino acids long. The germline V gene encodes CDR1 SGDLS and CDR2 YYNGEE. V gave up 4 bases and J gave up 5 bases; unmatched junction bases: 5. Clones were sequenced by immunoSEQ multiplex PCR, and TCRdb holds only the in-frame ones, with some missing. The sample has 290,000 or so clones; 80% to 90% are singletons. The treatment: 15 to 20 received Ad26.COV2.S at low or high dose, single or two shots; several received placebo; per-sample allocation not given. All samples were drawn on day 63, counting from the first vaccine or placebo injection. This TCR was sampled from a person aged 18-65 years who received the Ad26.COV2.S COVID-19 vaccine or a placebo. The sample in question was peripheral blood, obtained in a trial of Ad26.COV2.S vaccine versus placebo. This chain uses TRBV9 with TRBJ2-7; TRBD2 matches at 11 bases. The CDR3 DNA reads TGTGCCAGCAGCTTAGCGGGGGGGCTTGACGAGCAGTACTTC. Amino acids: CASSLAGGLDEQYF.